Listed below are T cell receptor beta chains from one sample, sequenced in a study of shared clonotypes between healthy human individuals. Using immunoSEQ multiplex PCR, the repertoire was profiled, and TCRdb retains in-frame clones only, with some absent. The sample yields some 2 million clones, 85% to 95% seen once. The sequencing sample was made of naive CD8+ T cells sorted from blood. These TCRs come from a man in his late teens or twenties in good health. CDR3s include the opening cysteine and the closing phenylalanine or tryptophan. D genes are given only for firm matches. Size values are once, few and many counts, or a class for expanded clones, and some rows have none.

CDR3aa,CDR3nt,v_gene,j_gene,abundance,d_gene
CASVGDVPVYGYTF,TGTGCCAGCGTGGGGGACGTCCCTGTCTATGGCTACACCTTC,TRBV5-8,TRBJ1-2,-,-
CASRLDRETGYTF,TGTGCCAGCAGACTTGACAGGGAAACGGGCTACACCTTC,TRBV27,TRBJ1-2,-,TRBD1
CASSLLTGAPTGELFF,TGCGCCAGCAGCCTTTTGACAGGGGCTCCAACCGGGGAGCTGTTTTTT,TRBV4-3,TRBJ2-2,-,TRBD1
CASSLVGGGGTEAFF,TGTGCCAGCAGCTTAGTTGGCGGTGGGGGGACTGAAGCTTTCTTT,TRBV7-2,TRBJ1-1,-,-
CASSLMAPPGQFF,TGTGCCAGCAGTTTAATGGCCCCCCCGGGGCAGTTCTTC,TRBV27,TRBJ2-1,-,-
CASSARTGEETQYF,TGCGCCAGCAGCGCAAGGACGGGGGAAGAGACCCAGTACTTC,TRBV5-1,TRBJ2-5,once,-
CASSLDGGLYGYTF,TGCGCCAGCAGCCTGGACGGCGGACTCTATGGCTACACCTTC,TRBV5-1,TRBJ1-2,-,-
CASSLTRTGELFF,TGTGCCAGCAGCTTAACCCGAACCGGGGAGCTGTTTTTT,TRBV7-2,TRBJ2-2,-,-
CANQDSQSDTIYF,TGTGCCAACCAGGACAGCCAGTCCGACACCATATATTTT,TRBV13,TRBJ1-3,-,-
CASSIDAYMNTEAFF,TGTGCCAGTAGTATAGATGCTTATATGAACACTGAAGCTTTCTTT,TRBV19,TRBJ1-1,-,-
CASSIDREGPYEQYF,TGTGCCAGTAGTATAGATCGTGAGGGACCTTACGAGCAGTACTTC,TRBV19,TRBJ2-7,-,-
CAWNHPLTNYGYTF,TGTGCCTGGAACCACCCCCTCACTAACTATGGCTACACCTTC,TRBV30,TRBJ1-2,-,-
CASSHGTSGLYEQYF,TGTGCCAGCAGCCATGGGACTAGCGGTCTGTACGAGCAGTACTTC,TRBV5-4,TRBJ2-7,-,TRBD2
CASSLEASGYEQYF,TGTGCCAGCAGCTTAGAAGCCTCCGGGTACGAGCAGTACTTC,TRBV7-9,TRBJ2-7,-,-
CASSFQGFYNEQFF,TGTGCCAGCAGTTTTCAAGGATTCTACAATGAGCAGTTCTTC,TRBV6-5,TRBJ2-1,-,-
CAQAGEVIQPQHF,TGCGCCCAGGCGGGGGAGGTAATTCAGCCCCAGCATTTT,TRBV23-1,TRBJ1-5,-,-
CASGPPTSGGQETQYF,TGTGCTAGTGGTCCCCCCACTAGCGGGGGGCAAGAGACCCAGTACTTC,TRBV12-5,TRBJ2-5,-,TRBD2
CAWSDETGPSNYGYTF,TGTGCCTGGAGTGACGAAACCGGGCCCTCCAACTATGGCTACACCTTC,TRBV30,TRBJ1-2,-,-
CASSEVQGAGDEQYF,TGTGCCAGCAGTGAAGTACAGGGGGCAGGCGACGAGCAGTACTTC,TRBV6-1,TRBJ2-7,-,TRBD1
CASSLGGPNEQFF,TGTGCCAGCAGCTTAGGTGGACCCAATGAGCAGTTCTTC,TRBV7-8,TRBJ2-1,-,-
CASSSSTGASTDTQYF,TGTGCCAGCAGCTCGTCAACGGGAGCTAGCACAGATACGCAGTATTTT,TRBV9,TRBJ2-3,-,-
CASGYGTSWDTQYF,TGTGCCAGCGGATACGGGACTAGCTGGGATACGCAGTATTTT,TRBV7-9,TRBJ2-3,-,TRBD2
CATSIASGQGQQYEQYF,TGTGCCACCAGCATCGCATCGGGACAGGGGCAACAGTACGAGCAGTACTTC,TRBV15,TRBJ2-7,-,TRBD1
CASSPRQGQAEAFF,TGTGCCAGCAGCCCAAGACAGGGGCAGGCTGAAGCTTTCTTT,TRBV7-9,TRBJ1-1,-,TRBD1
CASSYSLQQYF,TGTGCCAGCAGTTACTCGCTACAGCAGTATTTT,TRBV6-5,TRBJ2-3,-,-
CASSTLGENYGYTF,TGCGCCAGCAGCACCTTGGGAGAGAACTATGGCTACACCTTC,TRBV5-1,TRBJ1-2,-,-
CASSRPPGGIGDQPQHF,TGTGCCAGCAGCCGCCCCCCAGGGGGCATTGGCGATCAGCCCCAGCATTTT,TRBV7-9,TRBJ1-5,-,TRBD1
CAISDSGGTYTDTQYF,TGTGCCATCAGTGACTCCGGGGGAACTTACACAGATACGCAGTATTTT,TRBV10-3,TRBJ2-3,-,-